The subject of this entry is one T cell receptor (beta chain). No cognate antigen has been identified for it. Base qualities are not recorded, but no much larger clone differs from it by a single base. From the cysteine up to the phenylalanine, the CDR3 has a length of 12 residues. This entry keeps only the CDR3 DNA: 36 bases, framed from base 1. V was cut back by 8 bases and J by 7 bases, leaving a gap of 11 bases between them. Each collaborating institution followed its own protocols to collect whole blood in K2EDTA tubes. For TCRbeta analysis, collaborators shipped samples in one of three forms: frozen whole blood, isolated PBMCs, or DNA extracted from either of those sample types. The sample originates from a study of blood T cell repertoires in COVID-19 (dated by TCRdb to about 2020). Regarding the research as a whole: The collaborator samples originated in the United States, Italy and Spain and spanned the acute and convalescent phases of COVID-19. Samples came from the ongoing ImmuneRACE study (first 160 participants) plus 1,254 subjects from 6 global collaborators. The material from the prospective study consisted of cDNA or gDNA derived from T cells, B-cell-depleted T cells, or PBMCs. The sample metadata nearly always contained a de-identified subject ID, COVID-19 status, age in years and sex. HLA class I and class II types, where available, came from metadata supplied by the sample provider rather than from assay-based typing. A freely available public database, intended as a resource for researchers studying the immune response to SARS-CoV-2, is where the repertoires were released. Subjects who had been exposed to COVID-19, were actively infected with it, or had recovered from it provided the deeply sampled blood TCRbeta repertoires that made up the dataset.

General conclusions and limits of the study: How much clinical and demographic metadata was included differed by source and by participant, and the metadata was provided uncurated.

TCRbeta CDR3 regions were amplified from genomic DNA by means of the immunoSEQ Assay, a bias-controlled multiplex PCR. In the authors' own workflow: Within the assay, amplification of reference gene primers was used to estimate how many nucleated cells each sample contained. To quantify the absolute abundance of each unique TCRbeta CDR3 rearrangement, sequence reads were collapsed and filtered. For each sample, productive Simpson clonality was calculated by taking the square root of Simpson's diversity index across productive rearrangements. As stored in TCRdb, this immuneACCESS dataset retains in-frame rearrangements with V and J assigned. A fraction of the clones does not appear; measured against another copy, unresolved V genes explain less than half of the discrepancy, and the remainder lacks a known reason. That table gives V, J and clone size, and the DNA gave D and trimming. The sample table lists 45,000 to 60,000 clones, approximately 78% of them with a count of one. 8.2% of the sample rests with the top ten.

This TCR was sampled from a woman older than 75 with acute or convalescent COVID-19. This receptor chain uses TRBV12-3 or TRBV12-4 and TRBJ2-2; a tentative D match to TRBD2 spans 5 bases. Sequencing was performed on peripheral blood. The CDR3 region reads CASRPGDGELFF. The nucleotides read TGTGCCAGCCGGCCCGGGGACGGGGAGCTGTTTTTT.